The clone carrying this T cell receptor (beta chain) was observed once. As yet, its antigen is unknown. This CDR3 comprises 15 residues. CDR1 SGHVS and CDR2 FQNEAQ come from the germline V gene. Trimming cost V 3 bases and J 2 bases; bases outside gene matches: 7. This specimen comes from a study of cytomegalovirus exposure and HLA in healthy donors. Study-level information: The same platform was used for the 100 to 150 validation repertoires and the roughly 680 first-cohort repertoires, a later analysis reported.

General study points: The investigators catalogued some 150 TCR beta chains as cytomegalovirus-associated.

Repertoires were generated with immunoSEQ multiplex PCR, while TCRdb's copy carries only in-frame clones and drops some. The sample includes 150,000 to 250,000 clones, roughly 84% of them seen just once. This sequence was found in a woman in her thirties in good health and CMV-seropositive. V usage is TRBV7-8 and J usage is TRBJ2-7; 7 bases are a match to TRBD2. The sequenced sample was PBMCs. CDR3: CASSFVGRGAYEQYF. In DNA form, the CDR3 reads TGTGCCAGCAGCTTTGTGGGTCGGGGGGCCTACGAGCAGTACTTC. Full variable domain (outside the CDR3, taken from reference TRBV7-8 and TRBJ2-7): GAGVSQSPRYKVAKRGQDVALRCDPISGHVSLFWYQQALGQGPEFLTYFQNEAQLDKSGLPSDRFFAERPEGSVSTLKIQRTQQEDSAVYLCASSFVGRGAYEQYFGPGTRLTVT.